The 11 T cell receptor beta chains in this list originate from one sample, sequenced in a study of CD8+CD57+ T cells in acquired aplastic anemia. Genomic DNA served as template for TCR beta VDJ and CDR3 profiling. TCRdb processed the reads anew with MiXCR; each CDR3 protein has one entry. Seen here are approximately 270,000 distinct CDR3 sequences, 55% to 65% observed once, and the top ten hold 6.5% to 10%. Sequenced sample: sorted CD4+, CD8+, or CD8+CD57+ T cells (not recorded which) from PBMCs. These TCRs come from a human donor with severe aplastic anemia or a healthy control (not recorded which).

The gene calls are TRBV9 and TRBJ1-1; unclear D gene. CDR3 length: 14 amino acids. The germline V and J ends were trimmed by 4 bases and 1 base, with 11 bases remaining between them. CDR1 is SGDLS, CDR2 YYNGEE, per germline. The CDR3 region has the DNA TGTGCCAGCAGCATCCAACTTTCGAACACTGAAGCTTTCTTT. Translation: CASSIQLSNTEAFF.

V is TRBV19 and J is TRBJ1-2, with a tentative D call TRBD1 (5 bases). There are 11 residues in the CDR3. CDR1 and CDR2 (germline): LNHDA, SQIVND (reference sequence). V dropped 7 bases and J dropped 4 bases, with 7 bases sitting between them. The CDR3 nucleotides are TGTGCCAGTATCGGGGCCTATGGCTACACCTTC. Translating it yields CASIGAYGYTF.

CDR3 in amino acids: CSARVATSGVPSYNEQFF. The CDR3 region has the DNA TGCAGTGCTAGAGTGGCGACTAGCGGGGTCCCCTCCTACAATGAGCAGTTCTTC. J is TRBJ2-1 and V is TRBV20-1, with 11 positions matching TRBD2. The CDR3 contains 18 residues. The germline CDR1 and CDR2 sequences are DFQATT and SNEGSKA (reference sequence). J lost 0 bases, V lost 1 base, and 8 bases had no gene match.

This clonotype was picked up a small number of times. The chain recombines TRBV7-2 with TRBJ1-5; D is unresolved. Germline V gene data show CDR1 as SGHTA and CDR2 as FQGNSA. This CDR3 is built from 15 residues. Trimming cost V 7 bases and J 2 bases, with 15 bases left between them. The CDR3 spells CASIRGRAGNQPQHF. Here the CDR3 DNA reads TGTGCCAGCATCCGAGGTAGAGCGGGCAATCAGCCCCAGCATTTT.

The CDR3, as DNA: TGCGCCAGCAGCTTGGTAGGGGACGGCACTGAAGCTTTCTTT. Translation: CASSLVGDGTEAFF. This sequence joins TRBV5-1 and TRBJ1-1, with D possibly matching TRBD1 (5 bases). The CDR3 is made up of 14 amino acids. The ends were cut back, 0 bases at V and 4 bases at J, with 10 bases in the middle. Germline assignment: CDR1 SGHRS and CDR2 YFSETQ.

This chain connects TRBV9 to TRBJ2-3; no clear D. This CDR3 comprises 12 residues. Between the trimmed V and J ends, which lost 1 base and 5 bases, there was a span of 5 bases. CDR1 SGDLS and CDR2 YYNGEE come from the germline V gene. The CDR3 spells CASSVNEDTQYF. In DNA, the CDR3 is TGTGCCAGCAGCGTAAATGAAGATACGCAGTATTTT.

The chain joins TRBV7-8 to TRBJ2-5; D is undetermined. Trimming removed 4 bases at V and 2 bases at J, with 11 bases between. This CDR3 contains 14 residues. Germline V gene lookup returns CDR1 SGHVS and CDR2 FQNEAQ. The CDR3 reads CASSSPSQQETQYF. The CDR3 region has the DNA TGTGCCAGCAGCTCCCCGAGCCAACAAGAGACCCAGTACTTC.

The chain links TRBV11-3 to TRBJ2-1; TRBD2 matches 9 bases. V shed 5 bases and J 4 bases; nucleotides not matched to a gene: 6. This CDR3 has 15 residues. Germline CDR1 is SGHNT and CDR2 is YENEEA. The CDR3 spells CASSASGAVYNEQFF. The CDR3 nucleotides read TGTGCCAGCAGCGCTAGCGGGGCGGTATACAATGAGCAGTTCTTC. Supplemented by reference TRBV11-3 and TRBJ2-1, the full variable domain reads EAGVVQSPRYKIIEKKQPVAFWCNPISGHNTLYWYLQNLGQGPELLIRYENEEAVDDSQLPKDRFSAERLKGVDSTLKIQPAELGDSAVYLCASSASGAVYNEQFFGPGTRLTVL.

There are many counts of this clonotype. V gene TRBV6-5 combines with J gene TRBJ1-4, with 8 nucleotides matching TRBD1. V shed 2 bases and J 5 bases; nucleotides not matched to a gene: 4. Germline V CDR1 and CDR2: MNHEY, SVGAGI. The CDR3 spans 15 residues. CDR3 in DNA: TGTGCCAGCAGTTACCTAGGACAGGGAAATGAAAAACTGTTTTTT. Its protein product is CASSYLGQGNEKLFF.

There are a few counts of this clonotype. The chain uses TRBV24-1 and TRBJ2-2; 8 bases map to TRBD2. This CDR3 region has 13 residues. Germline V lookup: CDR1 KGHDR, CDR2 SFDVKD. V lost 7 bases and J lost 9; bases outside the gene matches: 6. The CDR3 loop is CATSNRGGRELFF. As DNA, the CDR3 is TGTGCCACCAGCAACCGGGGGGGACGGGAGCTGTTTTTT.

The sample holds a few counts of this clonotype. The chain uses TRBV7-9 and TRBJ2-1; D unclear. V was clipped by 2 bases and J by 0 bases, with 8 bases between them. The CDR3 length is 15 residues. The germline V gene encodes CDR1 SEHNR and CDR2 FQNEAQ (reference sequence). This chain's CDR3 is CASSLKLTSYNEQFF. The CDR3 nucleotides read TGTGCCAGCAGCTTAAAACTGACCTCCTACAATGAGCAGTTCTTC.